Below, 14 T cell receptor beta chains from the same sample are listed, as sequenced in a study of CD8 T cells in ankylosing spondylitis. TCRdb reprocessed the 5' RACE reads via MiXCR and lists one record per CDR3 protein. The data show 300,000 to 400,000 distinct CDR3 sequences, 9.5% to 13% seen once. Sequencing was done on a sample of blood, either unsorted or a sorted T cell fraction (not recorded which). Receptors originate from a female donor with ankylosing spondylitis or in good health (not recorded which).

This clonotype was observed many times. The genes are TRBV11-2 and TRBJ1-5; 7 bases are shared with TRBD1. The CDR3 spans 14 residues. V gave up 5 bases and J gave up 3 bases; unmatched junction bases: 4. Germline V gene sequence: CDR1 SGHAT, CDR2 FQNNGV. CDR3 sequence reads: CASSPTGNNQPQHF. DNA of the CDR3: TGTGCCAGCAGCCCGACAGGGAACAATCAGCCCCAGCATTTT. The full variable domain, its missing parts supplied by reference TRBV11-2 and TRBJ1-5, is EAGVAQSPRYKIIEKRQSVAFWCNPISGHATLYWYQQILGQGPKLLIQFQNNGVVDDSQLPKDRFSAERLKGVDSTLKIQPAKLEDSAVYLCASSPTGNNQPQHFGDGTRLSIL.

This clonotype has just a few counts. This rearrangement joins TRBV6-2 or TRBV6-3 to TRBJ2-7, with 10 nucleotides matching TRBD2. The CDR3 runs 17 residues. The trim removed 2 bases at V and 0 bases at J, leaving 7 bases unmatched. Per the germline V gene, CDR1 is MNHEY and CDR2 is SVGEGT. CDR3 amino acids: CASSYRRTSGDSYEQYF. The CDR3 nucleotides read TGTGCCAGCAGTTACCGCCGGACTAGCGGTGACTCCTACGAGCAGTACTTC.

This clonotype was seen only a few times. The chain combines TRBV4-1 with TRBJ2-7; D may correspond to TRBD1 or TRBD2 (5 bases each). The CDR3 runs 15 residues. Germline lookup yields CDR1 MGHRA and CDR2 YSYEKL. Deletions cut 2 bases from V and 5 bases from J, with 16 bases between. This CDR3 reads CASSQTGRDVHEQYF. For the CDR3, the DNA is TGCGCCAGCAGCCAAACGGGGCGCGACGTCCACGAGCAGTACTTC.

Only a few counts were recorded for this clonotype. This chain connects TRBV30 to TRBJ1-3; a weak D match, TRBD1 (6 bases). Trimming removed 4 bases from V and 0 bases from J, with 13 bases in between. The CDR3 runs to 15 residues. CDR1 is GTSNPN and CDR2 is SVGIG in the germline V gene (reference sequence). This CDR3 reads CAWIGGSSSGNTIYF. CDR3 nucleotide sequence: TGTGCCTGGATTGGGGGCTCCAGCTCTGGAAACACCATATATTTT.

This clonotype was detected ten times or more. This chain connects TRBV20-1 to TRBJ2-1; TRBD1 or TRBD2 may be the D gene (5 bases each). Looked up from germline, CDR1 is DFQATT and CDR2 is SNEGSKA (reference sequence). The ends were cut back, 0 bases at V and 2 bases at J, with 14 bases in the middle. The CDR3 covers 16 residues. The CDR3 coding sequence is TGCAGTGCTAGAGATCGAGGGACGGAACCCTACAATGAGCAGTTCTTC. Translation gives CSARDRGTEPYNEQFF.

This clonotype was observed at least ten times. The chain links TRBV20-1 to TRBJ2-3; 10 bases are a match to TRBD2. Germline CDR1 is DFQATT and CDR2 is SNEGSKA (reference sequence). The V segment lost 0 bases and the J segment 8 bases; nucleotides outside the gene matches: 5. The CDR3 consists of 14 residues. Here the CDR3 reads CSARDQREGLTQYF. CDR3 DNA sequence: TGCAGTGCTAGAGACCAGCGGGAGGGCCTTACGCAGTATTTT.

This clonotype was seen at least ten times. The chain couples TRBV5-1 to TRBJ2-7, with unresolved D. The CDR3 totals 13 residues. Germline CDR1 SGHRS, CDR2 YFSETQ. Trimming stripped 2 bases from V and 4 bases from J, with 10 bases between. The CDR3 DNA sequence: TGCGCCAGCAGCTTCGGTTACGGGTACGAGCAGTACTTC. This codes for CASSFGYGYEQYF.

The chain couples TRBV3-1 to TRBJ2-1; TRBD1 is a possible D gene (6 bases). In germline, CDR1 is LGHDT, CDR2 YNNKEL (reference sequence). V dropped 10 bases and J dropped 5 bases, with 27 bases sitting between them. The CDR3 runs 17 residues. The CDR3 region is CATSLTGTTHYHNEQFF. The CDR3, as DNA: TGTGCCACCTCCCTAACCGGGACAACCCACTATCACAATGAGCAGTTCTTC.

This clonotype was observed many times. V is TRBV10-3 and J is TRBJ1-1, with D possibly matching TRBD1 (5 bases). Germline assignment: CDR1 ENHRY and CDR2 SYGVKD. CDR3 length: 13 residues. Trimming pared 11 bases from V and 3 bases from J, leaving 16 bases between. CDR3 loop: CAADGGVYTEAFF. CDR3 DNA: TGTGCCGCCGATGGGGGGGTGTACACTGAAGCTTTCTTT.

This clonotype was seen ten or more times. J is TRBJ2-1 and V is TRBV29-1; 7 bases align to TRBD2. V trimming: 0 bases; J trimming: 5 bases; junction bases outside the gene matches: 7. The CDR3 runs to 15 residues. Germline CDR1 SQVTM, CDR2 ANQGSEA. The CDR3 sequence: CSVEDWGGPNNEQFF. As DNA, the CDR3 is TGCAGCGTTGAAGATTGGGGGGGACCAAACAATGAGCAGTTCTTC.

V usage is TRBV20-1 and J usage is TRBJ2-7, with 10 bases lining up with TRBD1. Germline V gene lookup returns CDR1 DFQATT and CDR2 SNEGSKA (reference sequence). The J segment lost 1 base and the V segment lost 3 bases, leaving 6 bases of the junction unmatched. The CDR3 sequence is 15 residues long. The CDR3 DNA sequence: TGCAGTGCTAGTCGCCGGGACAGGGGTTCCTACGAGCAGTACTTC. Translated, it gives CSASRRDRGSYEQYF.

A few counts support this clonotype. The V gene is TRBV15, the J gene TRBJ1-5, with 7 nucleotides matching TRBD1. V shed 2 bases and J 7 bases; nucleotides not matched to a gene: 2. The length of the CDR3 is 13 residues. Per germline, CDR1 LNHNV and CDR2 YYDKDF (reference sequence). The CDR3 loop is CATSRTGEQPQHF. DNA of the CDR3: TGTGCCACCAGCAGAACAGGGGAGCAGCCCCAGCATTTT. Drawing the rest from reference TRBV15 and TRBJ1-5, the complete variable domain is DAMVIQNPRYQVTQFGKPVTLSCSQTLNHNVMYWYQQKSSQAPKLLFHYYDKDFNNEADTPDNFQSRRPNTSFCFLDIRSPGLGDTAMYLCATSRTGEQPQHFGDGTRLSIL.

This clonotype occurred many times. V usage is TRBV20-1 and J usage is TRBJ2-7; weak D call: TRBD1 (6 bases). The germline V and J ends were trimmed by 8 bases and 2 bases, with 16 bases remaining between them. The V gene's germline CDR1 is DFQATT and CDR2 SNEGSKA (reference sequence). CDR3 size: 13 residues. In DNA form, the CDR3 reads TGCAGTCTCGCCCGGGACAAGGCCTACGAGCAGTACTTC. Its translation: CSLARDKAYEQYF.

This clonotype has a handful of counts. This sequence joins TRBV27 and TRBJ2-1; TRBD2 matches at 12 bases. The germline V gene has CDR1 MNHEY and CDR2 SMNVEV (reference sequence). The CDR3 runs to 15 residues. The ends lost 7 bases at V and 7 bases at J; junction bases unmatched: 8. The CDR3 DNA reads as TGTGCCAGCACACCTAGCGGGGGGGCCGATAATGAGCAGTTCTTC. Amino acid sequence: CASTPSGGADNEQFF.